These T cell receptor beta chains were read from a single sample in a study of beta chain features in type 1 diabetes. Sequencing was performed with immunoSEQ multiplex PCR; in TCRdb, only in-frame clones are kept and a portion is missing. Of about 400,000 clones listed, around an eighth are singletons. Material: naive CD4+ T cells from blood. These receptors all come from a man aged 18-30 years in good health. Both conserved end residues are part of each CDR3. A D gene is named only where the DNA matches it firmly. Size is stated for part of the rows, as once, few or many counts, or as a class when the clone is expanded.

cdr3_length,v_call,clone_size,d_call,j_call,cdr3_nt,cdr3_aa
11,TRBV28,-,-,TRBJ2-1,TGTGCCAGCAGGGGGAGGAATGAGCAGTTCTTC,CASRGRNEQFF
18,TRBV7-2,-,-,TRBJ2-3,TGTGCCAGCAGCTCCAGGCCCAAAAGGCGGGATAGCACAGATACGCAGTATTTT,CASSSRPKRRDSTDTQYF
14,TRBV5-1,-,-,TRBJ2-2,TGCGCCAGCTCCCCTGTGGGGGGCACCGGGGAGCTGTTTTTT,CASSPVGGTGELFF
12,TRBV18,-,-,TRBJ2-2,TGTGCCAGCGCGACTAGTTCCGGGGAGCTGTTTTTT,CASATSSGELFF
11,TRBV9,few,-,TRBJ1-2,TGTGCCAGCAGCTACCCCCCCAGATACACCTTC,CASSYPPRYTF
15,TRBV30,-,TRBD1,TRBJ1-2,TGTGCCTGGAGTCCCACCGGGACAGTAAACTATGGCTACACCTTC,CAWSPTGTVNYGYTF
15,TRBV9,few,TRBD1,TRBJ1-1,TGTGCCAGCAGCGCCCACACAGGGGGAGGAACTGAAGCTTTCTTT,CASSAHTGGGTEAFF
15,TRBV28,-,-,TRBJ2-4,TGTGCCAGCAGTTTACACACTATAGCCAAAAACATTCAGTACTTC,CASSLHTIAKNIQYF
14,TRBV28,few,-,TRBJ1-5,TGTGCCAGCAGAAGGGGGTTTAAACAACAGCCCCAGCATTTT,CASRRGFKQQPQHF
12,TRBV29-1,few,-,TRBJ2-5,TGCAGCGTAATCCCAGGGCAAGAGACCCAGTACTTC,CSVIPGQETQYF
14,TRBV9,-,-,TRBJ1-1,TGTGCCAGCAGCGTAGCCTCCAGCCAGGGCGAAGCTTTCTTT,CASSVASSQGEAFF
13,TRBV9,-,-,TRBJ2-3,TGTGCCAGCAGCTTGGTACAGACAGATACGCAGTATTTT,CASSLVQTDTQYF
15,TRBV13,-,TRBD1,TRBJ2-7,TGTGCCAGCAGCTCAGGCGGCAGGGGGCGTTACGAGCAGTACTTC,CASSSGGRGRYEQYF
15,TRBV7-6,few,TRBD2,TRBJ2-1,TGTGCCAGCAGTTCTAGCGGGGGGTCCTACAATGAGCAGTTCTTC,CASSSSGGSYNEQFF
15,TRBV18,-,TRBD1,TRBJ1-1,TGTGCCAGCTCACCAAGGGGACAGGCGACTGTTGAAGCTTTCTTT,CASSPRGQATVEAFF
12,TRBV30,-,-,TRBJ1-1,TGTGCCTGGAGCCGGGAGAACACTGAAGCTTTCTTT,CAWSRENTEAFF
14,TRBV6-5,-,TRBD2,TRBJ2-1,TGTGCCAGCAGGCTAGCGGGAGGATCTCGGGAGCAGTTCTTC,CASRLAGGSREQFF
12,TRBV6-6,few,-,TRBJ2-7,TGTGCCAGCAGTACAGGGATCTACGAGCAGTACTTC,CASSTGIYEQYF
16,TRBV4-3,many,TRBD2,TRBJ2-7,TGCGCCAGCAGCCAAGATTCCAGCGGGGAAGTCTACGAGCAGTACTTC,CASSQDSSGEVYEQYF
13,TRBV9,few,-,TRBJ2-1,TGTGCCAGCAGCTTGACTAGTCACAATGAGCAGTTCTTC,CASSLTSHNEQFF
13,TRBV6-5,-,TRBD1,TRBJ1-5,TGTGCCGCCGGACAGGACAGCAATCAGCCCCAGCATTTT,CAAGQDSNQPQHF
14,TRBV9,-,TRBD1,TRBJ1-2,TGTGCCAGCAGCGCCTCACAGGGGATCTATGGCTACACCTTC,CASSASQGIYGYTF
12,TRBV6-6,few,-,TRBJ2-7,TGTGCCAGCAGAAACTCGGGGGACGAGCAGTACTTC,CASRNSGDEQYF
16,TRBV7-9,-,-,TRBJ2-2,TGTGCCAGCAGCTTAATACCCAGGGACATTACCGGGGAGCTGTTTTTT,CASSLIPRDITGELFF
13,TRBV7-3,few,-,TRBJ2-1,TGTGCCAGCAGCTTAAACAGGGAGGGTGAGCAGTTCTTC,CASSLNREGEQFF
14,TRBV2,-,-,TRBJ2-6,TGTGCCAGCATTCTCGTCTCTGGGGCCAACGTCCTGACTTTC,CASILVSGANVLTF
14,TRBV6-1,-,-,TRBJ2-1,TGTGCCAGCAGCCTACGGACCCAGGGCAATGAGCAGTTCTTC,CASSLRTQGNEQFF
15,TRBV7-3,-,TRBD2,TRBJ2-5,TGTGCCAGCAGCGAAAACCCGGGACTAGCTGAGACCCAGTACTTC,CASSENPGLAETQYF
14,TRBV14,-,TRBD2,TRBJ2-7,TGTGCCAGCAGTCGACTAGCGGGAGTGGGCGAGCAGTACTTC,CASSRLAGVGEQYF
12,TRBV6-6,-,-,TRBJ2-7,TGTGCCAGCAGCTCTCGCTCCTACGAGCAGTACTTC,CASSSRSYEQYF
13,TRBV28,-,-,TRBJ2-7,TGTGCCAGCAGGGGGGGTAGCTCCTACGAGCAGTACTTC,CASRGGSSYEQYF
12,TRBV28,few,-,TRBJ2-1,TGTGCCAGCAGCACTCTGAACAATGAGCAGTTCTTC,CASSTLNNEQFF
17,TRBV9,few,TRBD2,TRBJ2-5,TGTGCCAGCAGCGTAGGTCTAGCGGGGGTTTTGACAGAGACCCAGTACTTC,CASSVGLAGVLTETQYF
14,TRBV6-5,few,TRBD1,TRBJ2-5,TGTGCCAGCAGTCCCCCAGGGGGCCCGGGGACCCAGTACTTC,CASSPPGGPGTQYF
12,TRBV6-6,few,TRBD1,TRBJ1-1,TGTGCCAGCAGGACAGGGCCCACTGAAGCTTTCTTT,CASRTGPTEAFF
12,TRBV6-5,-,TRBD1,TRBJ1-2,TGTGCCAGCAGTCCGACAGGGCATGGCTACACCTTC,CASSPTGHGYTF
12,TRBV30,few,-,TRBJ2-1,TGTGCCTGGAGACCGGACTGGAATGAGCAGTTCTTC,CAWRPDWNEQFF
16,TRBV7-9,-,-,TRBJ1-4,TGTGCCAGCAGCGTCGGGGGGGGCGCCTTCAACGAAAAACTGTTTTTT,CASSVGGGAFNEKLFF
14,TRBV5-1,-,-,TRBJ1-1,TGCGCCAGCAGCCCCCCTGGGCGTAACACTGAAGCTTTCTTT,CASSPPGRNTEAFF
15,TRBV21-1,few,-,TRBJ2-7,TGTGCCAGCTTTCCCCGGGACAGGGACTCCTACGAGCAGTACTTC,CASFPRDRDSYEQYF